Each of the 3 T cell receptor beta chains below was sequenced from the same sample in a study of blood T cell repertoires in COVID-19. The assay was immunoSEQ multiplex PCR, and TCRdb's table has in-frame clones only and misses some. Here the sample spans fewer than 250,000 clones, about 80% being singletons. The sample consisted of peripheral blood. The origin of the receptors is a woman of 80 years or more with acute or convalescent COVID-19.

The DNA for the CDR3 is TGTGCCAGTAGTCCGACAGGGGATAATTCACCCCTCCACTTT. It yields the protein CASSPTGDNSPLHF. This chain links TRBV19 with TRBJ1-6; TRBD1 aligns across 8 bases. The V gene end was trimmed by 5 bases and the J gene end by 5 bases; junction bases not matched to a gene: 2. The germline V gene encodes CDR1 LNHDA and CDR2 SQIVND (reference sequence). The CDR3 totals 14 residues.

V gene TRBV7-2 combines with J gene TRBJ2-7; 7 nucleotides agree with TRBD1. Trimming took 5 bases from V and 5 from J; bases not matched to a gene: 9. Germline CDR1 SGHTA, CDR2 FQGNSA. This CDR3 region has 14 residues. CDR3 in amino acids: CASSLGLQGDEQYF. CDR3 DNA sequence: TGTGCCAGCAGCCTAGGGCTCCAGGGGGACGAGCAGTACTTC.

This clone was seen a few times. The chain has TRBV3-1 (or the pseudogene TRBV3-2) and TRBJ2-7; 8 bases map to TRBD2. The CDR3 spans 14 residues. The V gene end was trimmed by 4 bases and the J gene end by 5 bases; junction bases not matched to a gene: 7. The germline V gene has CDR1 LGHDT and CDR2 YNNKEL (reference sequence). Written as DNA, the CDR3 is TGTGCCAGCAGCCCGGGGGGGGCGGGAAACGAGCAGTACTTC. Residues: CASSPGGAGNEQYF.